This entry features one TCR beta chain sequence. Authors of the study amplified TCR beta CDR3 regions from RNA transcripts. A first-round RT-PCR of the TCR CDR3 used the HTBI primer set. TCRdb analysed the multiplex PCR reads with MiXCR anew, one entry per CDR3 protein. Of roughly 500,000 distinct CDR3 sequences in the sample, 22% were seen once. This record belongs to a study of T cells in Graves' hyperthyroidism and ophthalmopathy. Trimming shortened V by 7 bases and J by 0 bases, and 6 bases separated the two germline ends. The CDR3 length is 13 residues. The germline gives CDR1 PRHDT, CDR2 FYEKMQ (reference sequence). Ophthalmopathy patients showed a Clinical Activity Score of at least 3, NOSPECS grade of at least 4 and duration under 3 months. Patients having uncontrolled infection, another autoimmune disease, pregnancy or lactation were not included.

The receptor was isolated from an older woman with Graves' ophthalmopathy. The chain is built from TRBV13 and TRBJ2-2, with D unclear. Sequenced input: blood. CDR3 loop: CASTTPNTGELFF. The DNA of the CDR3 is TGTGCCAGCACCACCCCGAACACCGGGGAGCTGTTTTTT.